Below, 9 T cell receptor beta chains from the same sample are listed, as sequenced in a study of blood T cell repertoires in COVID-19. Sequencing used immunoSEQ multiplex PCR; TCRdb keeps in-frame clones, though not all of them. The repertoire holds roughly 110,000 clones, with under 90% as singletons. Sequenced: peripheral blood. The receptors were sampled from a woman aged 55-75 years with acute or convalescent COVID-19.

This chain connects TRBV6-5 to TRBJ1-5; 11 nucleotides match TRBD1. Losses at the gene ends were 5 bases for V and 4 bases for J; bases not matched to a gene: 4. The germline gives CDR1 MNHEY, CDR2 SVGAGI. The CDR3 has 15 residues. The CDR3: CASSRTGGENQPQHF. As DNA, the CDR3 is TGTGCCAGCAGTAGGACAGGGGGCGAGAATCAGCCCCAGCATTTT.

V usage is TRBV27 and J usage is TRBJ1-3, with 7 bases fitting TRBD1. This CDR3 comprises 14 residues. V shed 5 bases, J shed 2 bases, and the junction held 3 bases outside the gene matches. CDR1 is MNHEY and CDR2 is SMNVEV in the germline V gene (reference sequence). DNA of the CDR3: TGTGCCAGCAGTCCTCAGGGGGCTGGAAACACCATATATTTT. This translates into CASSPQGAGNTIYF.

V gene TRBV7-8 combines with J gene TRBJ2-5, with 13 bases identical to TRBD2. The V gene's germline CDR1 is SGHVS and CDR2 FQNEAQ. The CDR3 loop spans 19 amino acids. Trimming at V came to 4 bases and at J to 5 bases, leaving 16 bases not matched to a gene. The CDR3 spells CASSSLLGTSGAPEETQYF. For the CDR3, the DNA is TGTGCCAGCAGCTCGTTGCTCGGGACTAGCGGGGCCCCAGAGGAGACCCAGTACTTC.

There are a few counts of this clone. The V gene is TRBV11-2, the J gene TRBJ2-7, with D perhaps matching TRBD1 (5 bases). The length of the CDR3 is 14 residues. V was pared by 3 bases and J by 5 bases, with 14 bases between. CDR1 is SGHAT and CDR2 is FQNNGV in the germline V gene. The DNA for the CDR3 is TGTGCCAGCAGCTTTCAGGGTTTTGACAACGAGCAGTACTTC. It is translated as CASSFQGFDNEQYF.

The V call is TRBV27, the J call TRBJ1-6; D gene ambiguous. From germline, CDR1 is MNHEY and CDR2 SMNVEV (reference sequence). V lost 3 bases and J lost 6, with 6 bases in between. This CDR3 has 13 residues. CDR3 sequence (DNA): TGTGCCAGCAGTTTTGCGGGTAATTCACCCCTCCACTTT. Its translation: CASSFAGNSPLHF.

The chain recombines TRBV5-1 with TRBJ2-1, with 8 bases lining up with TRBD2. J gave up 2 bases and V 4 bases, and 8 bases lay outside the gene matches. Germline V gene data show CDR1 as SGHRS and CDR2 as YFSETQ. The length of the CDR3 is 16 residues. CDR3 DNA sequence: TGCGCCAGCAGCCCCGCCGGGGGGGTGGCCTACAATGAGCAGTTCTTC. Its protein is CASSPAGGVAYNEQFF.

The chain combines TRBV7-9 with TRBJ1-5; D may be TRBD1 (6 bases). Germline assignment: CDR1 SEHNR and CDR2 FQNEAQ (reference sequence). The CDR3 is 14 amino acids. V was pared by 6 bases and J by 8 bases, with 17 bases between. The CDR3 sequence is CASSPQGSEEPQHF. In DNA form, the CDR3 reads TGTGCCAGCAGTCCTCAGGGGTCGGAGGAGCCCCAGCATTTT.

This sequence joins TRBV28 and TRBJ1-2; 7 bases are a match to TRBD1. The CDR3 runs to 14 residues. Trimming at V came to 2 bases and at J to 4 bases, leaving 4 bases not matched to a gene. CDR1 is MDHEN, CDR2 SYDVKM, per germline. The CDR3 reads CASSLDRASYGYTF. Written as DNA, the CDR3 is TGTGCCAGCAGTTTAGACAGGGCGTCCTATGGCTACACCTTC.

The chain has TRBV30 and TRBJ2-3, with 10 positions matching TRBD2. This CDR3 contains 15 residues. Germline CDR1 is GTSNPN and CDR2 is SVGIG (reference sequence). V was pared by 2 bases and J by 5 bases, with 7 bases of the junction left unmatched. CDR3 in amino acids: CAWSPSGGVRDTQYF. The CDR3 DNA sequence: TGTGCCTGGAGTCCGAGCGGGGGGGTTAGAGATACGCAGTATTTT.